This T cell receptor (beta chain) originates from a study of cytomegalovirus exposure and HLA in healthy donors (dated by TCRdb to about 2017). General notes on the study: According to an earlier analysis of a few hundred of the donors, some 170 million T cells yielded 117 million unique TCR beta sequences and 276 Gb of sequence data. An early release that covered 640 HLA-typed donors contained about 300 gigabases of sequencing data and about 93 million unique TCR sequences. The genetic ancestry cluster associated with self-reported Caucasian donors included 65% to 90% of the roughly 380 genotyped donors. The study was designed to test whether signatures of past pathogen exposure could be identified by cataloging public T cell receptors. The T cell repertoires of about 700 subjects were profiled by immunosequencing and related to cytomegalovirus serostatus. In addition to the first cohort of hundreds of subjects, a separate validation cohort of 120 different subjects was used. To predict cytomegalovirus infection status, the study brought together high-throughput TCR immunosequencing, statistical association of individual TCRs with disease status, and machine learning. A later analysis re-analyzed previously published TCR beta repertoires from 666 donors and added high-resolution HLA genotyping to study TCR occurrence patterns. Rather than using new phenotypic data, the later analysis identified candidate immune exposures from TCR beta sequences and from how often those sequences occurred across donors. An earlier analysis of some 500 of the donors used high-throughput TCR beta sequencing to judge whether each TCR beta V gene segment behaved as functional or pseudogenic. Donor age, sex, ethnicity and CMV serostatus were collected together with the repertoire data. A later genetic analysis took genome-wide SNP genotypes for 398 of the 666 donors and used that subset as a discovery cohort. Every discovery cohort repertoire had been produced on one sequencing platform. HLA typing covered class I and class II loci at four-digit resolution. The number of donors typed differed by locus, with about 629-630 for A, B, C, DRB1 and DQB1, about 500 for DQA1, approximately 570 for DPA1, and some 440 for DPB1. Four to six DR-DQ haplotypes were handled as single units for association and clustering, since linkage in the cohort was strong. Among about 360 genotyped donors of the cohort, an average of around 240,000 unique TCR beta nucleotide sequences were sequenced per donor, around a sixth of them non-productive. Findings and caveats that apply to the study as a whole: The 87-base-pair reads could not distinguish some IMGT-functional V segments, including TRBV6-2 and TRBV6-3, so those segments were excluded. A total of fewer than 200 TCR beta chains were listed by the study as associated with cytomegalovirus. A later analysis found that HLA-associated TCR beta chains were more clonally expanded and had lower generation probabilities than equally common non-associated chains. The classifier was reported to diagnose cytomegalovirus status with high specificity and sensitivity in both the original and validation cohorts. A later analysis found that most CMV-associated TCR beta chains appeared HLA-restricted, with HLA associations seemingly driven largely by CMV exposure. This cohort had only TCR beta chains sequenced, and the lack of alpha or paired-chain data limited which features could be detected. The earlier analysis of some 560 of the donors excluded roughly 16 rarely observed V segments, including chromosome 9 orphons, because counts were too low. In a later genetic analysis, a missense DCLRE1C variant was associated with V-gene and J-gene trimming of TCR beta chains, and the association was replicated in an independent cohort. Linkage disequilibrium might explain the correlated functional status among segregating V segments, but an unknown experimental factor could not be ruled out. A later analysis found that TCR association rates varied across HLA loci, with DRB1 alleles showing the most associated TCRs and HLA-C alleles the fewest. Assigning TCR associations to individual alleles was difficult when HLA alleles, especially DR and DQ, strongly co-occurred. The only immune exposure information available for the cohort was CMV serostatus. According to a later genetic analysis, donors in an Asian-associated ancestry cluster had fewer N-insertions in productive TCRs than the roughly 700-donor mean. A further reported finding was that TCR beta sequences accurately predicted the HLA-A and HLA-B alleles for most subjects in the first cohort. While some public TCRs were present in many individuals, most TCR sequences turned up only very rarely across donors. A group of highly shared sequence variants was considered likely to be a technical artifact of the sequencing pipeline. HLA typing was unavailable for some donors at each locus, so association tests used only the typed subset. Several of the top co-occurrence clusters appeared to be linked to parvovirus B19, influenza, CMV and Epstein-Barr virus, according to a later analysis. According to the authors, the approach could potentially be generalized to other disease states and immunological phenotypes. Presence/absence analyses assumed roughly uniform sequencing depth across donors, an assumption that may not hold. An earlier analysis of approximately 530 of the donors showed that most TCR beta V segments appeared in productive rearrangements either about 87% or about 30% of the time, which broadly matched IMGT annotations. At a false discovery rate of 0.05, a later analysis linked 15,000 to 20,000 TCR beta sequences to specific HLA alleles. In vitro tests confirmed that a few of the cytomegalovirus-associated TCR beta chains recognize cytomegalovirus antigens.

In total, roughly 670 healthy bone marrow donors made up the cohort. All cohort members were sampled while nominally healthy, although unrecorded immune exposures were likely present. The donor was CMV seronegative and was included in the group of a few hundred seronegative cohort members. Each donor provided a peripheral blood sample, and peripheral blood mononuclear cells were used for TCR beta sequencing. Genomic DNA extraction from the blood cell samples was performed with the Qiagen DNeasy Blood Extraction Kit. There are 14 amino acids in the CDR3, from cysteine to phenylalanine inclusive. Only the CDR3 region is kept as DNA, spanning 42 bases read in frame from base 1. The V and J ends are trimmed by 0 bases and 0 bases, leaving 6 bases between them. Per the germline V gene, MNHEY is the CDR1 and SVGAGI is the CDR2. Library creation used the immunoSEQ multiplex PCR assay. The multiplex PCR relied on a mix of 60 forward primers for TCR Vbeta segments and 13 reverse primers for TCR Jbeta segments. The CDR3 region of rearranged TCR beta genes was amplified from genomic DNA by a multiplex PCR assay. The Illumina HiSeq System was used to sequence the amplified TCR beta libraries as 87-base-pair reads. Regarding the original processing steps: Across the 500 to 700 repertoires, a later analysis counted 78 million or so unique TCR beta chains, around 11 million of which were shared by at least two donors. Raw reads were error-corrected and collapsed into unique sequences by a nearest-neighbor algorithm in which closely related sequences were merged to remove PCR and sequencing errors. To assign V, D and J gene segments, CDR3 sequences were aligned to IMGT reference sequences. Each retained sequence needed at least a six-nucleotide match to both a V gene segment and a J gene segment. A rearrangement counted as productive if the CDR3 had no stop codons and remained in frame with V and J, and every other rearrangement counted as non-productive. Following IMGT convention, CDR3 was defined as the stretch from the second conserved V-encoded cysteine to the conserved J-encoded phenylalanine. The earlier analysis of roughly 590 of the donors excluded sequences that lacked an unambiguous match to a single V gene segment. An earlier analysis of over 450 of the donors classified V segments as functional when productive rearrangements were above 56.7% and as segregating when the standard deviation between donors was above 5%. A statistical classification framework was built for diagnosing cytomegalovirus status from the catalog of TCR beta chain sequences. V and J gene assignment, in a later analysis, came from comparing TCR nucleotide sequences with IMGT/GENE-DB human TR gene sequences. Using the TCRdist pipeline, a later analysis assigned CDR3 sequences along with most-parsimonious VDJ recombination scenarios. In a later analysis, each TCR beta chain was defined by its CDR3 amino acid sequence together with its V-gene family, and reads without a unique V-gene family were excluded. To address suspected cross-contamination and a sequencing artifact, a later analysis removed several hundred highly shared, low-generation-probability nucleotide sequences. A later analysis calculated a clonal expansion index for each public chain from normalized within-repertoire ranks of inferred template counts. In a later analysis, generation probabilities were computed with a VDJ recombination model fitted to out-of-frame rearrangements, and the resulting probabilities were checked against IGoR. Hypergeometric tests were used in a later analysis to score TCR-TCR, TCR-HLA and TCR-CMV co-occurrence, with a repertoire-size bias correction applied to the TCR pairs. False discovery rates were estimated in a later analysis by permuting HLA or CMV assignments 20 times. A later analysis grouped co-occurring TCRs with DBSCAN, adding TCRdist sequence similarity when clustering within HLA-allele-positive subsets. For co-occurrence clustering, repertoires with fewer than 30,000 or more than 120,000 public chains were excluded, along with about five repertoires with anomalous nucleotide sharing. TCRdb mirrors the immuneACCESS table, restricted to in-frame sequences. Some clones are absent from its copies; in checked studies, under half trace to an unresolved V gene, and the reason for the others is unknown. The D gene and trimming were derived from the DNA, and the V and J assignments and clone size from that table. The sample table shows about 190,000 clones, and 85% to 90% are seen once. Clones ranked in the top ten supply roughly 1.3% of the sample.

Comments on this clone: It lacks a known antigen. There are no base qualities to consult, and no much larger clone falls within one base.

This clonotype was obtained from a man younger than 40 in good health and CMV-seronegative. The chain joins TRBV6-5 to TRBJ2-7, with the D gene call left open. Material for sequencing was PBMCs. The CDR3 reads CASSYSAPSYEQYF. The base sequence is TGTGCCAGCAGTTACTCCGCGCCCTCCTACGAGCAGTACTTC.